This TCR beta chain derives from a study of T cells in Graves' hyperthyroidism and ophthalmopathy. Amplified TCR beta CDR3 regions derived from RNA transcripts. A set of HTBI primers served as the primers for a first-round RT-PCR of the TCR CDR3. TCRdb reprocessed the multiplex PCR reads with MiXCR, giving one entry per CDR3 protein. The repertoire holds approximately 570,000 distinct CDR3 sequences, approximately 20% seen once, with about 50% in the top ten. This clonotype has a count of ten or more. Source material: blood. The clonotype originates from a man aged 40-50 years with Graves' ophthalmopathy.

CDR3 loop: CASSLAMGYEQYF. In DNA form, the CDR3 reads TGTGCCAGCAGCTTAGCCATGGGCTACGAGCAGTACTTC. V usage is TRBV13 and J usage is TRBJ2-7; D is undetermined. Trimming took 1 base from V and 3 from J, leaving 7 bases between them. The germline CDR1 and CDR2 sequences are PRHDT and FYEKMQ (reference sequence). The CDR3 is 13 amino acids.